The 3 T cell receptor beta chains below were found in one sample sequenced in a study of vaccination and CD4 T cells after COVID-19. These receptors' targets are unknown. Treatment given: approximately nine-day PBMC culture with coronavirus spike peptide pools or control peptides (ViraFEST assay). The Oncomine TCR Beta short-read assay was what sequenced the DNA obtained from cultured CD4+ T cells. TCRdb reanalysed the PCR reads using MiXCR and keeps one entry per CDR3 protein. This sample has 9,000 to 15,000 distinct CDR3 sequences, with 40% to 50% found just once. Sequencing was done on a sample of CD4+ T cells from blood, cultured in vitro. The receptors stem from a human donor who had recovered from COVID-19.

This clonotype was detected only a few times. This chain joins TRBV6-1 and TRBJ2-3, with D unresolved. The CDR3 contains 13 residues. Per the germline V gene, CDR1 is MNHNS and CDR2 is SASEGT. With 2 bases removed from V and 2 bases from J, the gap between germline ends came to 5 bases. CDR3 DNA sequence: TGTGCCAGCAGTGAATCGTACACAGATACGCAGTATTTT. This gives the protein CASSESYTDTQYF.

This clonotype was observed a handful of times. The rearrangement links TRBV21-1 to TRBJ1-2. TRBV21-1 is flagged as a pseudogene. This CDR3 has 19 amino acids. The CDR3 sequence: CASSNSGDTTADSNYGYTF. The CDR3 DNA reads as TGTGCCAGCAGCAATAGCGGGGACACTACCGCCGATAGTAACTATGGCTACACCTTC.

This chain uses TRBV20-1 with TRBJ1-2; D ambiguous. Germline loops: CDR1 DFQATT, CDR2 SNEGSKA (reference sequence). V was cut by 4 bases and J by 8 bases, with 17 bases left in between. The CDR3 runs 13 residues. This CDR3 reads CSAIPGQASGYTF. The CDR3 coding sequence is TGCAGTGCTATCCCCGGCCAGGCTTCCGGCTACACCTTC.